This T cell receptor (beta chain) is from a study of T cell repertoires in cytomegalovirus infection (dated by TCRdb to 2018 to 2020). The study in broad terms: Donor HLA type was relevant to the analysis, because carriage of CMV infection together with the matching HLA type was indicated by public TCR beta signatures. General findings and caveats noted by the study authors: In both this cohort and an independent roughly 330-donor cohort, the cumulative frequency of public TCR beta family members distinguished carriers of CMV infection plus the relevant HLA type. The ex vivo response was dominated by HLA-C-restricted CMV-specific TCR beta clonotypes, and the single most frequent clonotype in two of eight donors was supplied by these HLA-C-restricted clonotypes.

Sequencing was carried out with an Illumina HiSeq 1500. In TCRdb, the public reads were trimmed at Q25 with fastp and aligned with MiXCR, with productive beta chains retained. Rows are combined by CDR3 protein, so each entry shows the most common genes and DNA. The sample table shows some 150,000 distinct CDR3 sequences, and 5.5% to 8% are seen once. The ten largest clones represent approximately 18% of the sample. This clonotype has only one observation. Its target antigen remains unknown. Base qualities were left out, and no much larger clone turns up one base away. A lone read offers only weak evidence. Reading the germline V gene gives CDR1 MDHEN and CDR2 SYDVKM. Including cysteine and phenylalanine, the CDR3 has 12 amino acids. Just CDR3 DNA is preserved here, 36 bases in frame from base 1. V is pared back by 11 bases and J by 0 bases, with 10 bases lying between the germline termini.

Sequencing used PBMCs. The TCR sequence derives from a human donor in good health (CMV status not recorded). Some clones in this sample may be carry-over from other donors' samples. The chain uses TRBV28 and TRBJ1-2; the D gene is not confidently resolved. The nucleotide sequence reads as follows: TGTGCCTGTACCGATGCTAACTATGGCTACACCTTC. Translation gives CACTDANYGYTF.